This T cell receptor (beta chain) was documented in a study of shared clonotypes between healthy human individuals. This clone occurred once. CDR1 and CDR2 (germline): MDHEN, SYDVKM. The CDR3 is 12 residues long. V lost 6 bases and J lost 7, with 11 bases in between. TCRdb's copy holds only in-frame clones and misses some; the assay was immunoSEQ multiplex PCR. The sample lists 550,000 to 600,000 clones, around 76% occurring once. This clonotype was sampled from a woman in her forties in good health. Some clones in this sample may be carry-over from other donors' samples. Sequenced sample: PBMCs. The chain employs TRBV28 and TRBJ2-3, with a weak D call TRBD1 (6 bases). This CDR3 is CASSSGTNTQYF. Here the CDR3 DNA reads TGTGCCAGCAGCTCCGGGACAAATACGCAGTATTTT. Drawing the rest from reference TRBV28 and TRBJ2-3, the complete variable domain is DVKVTQSSRYLVKRTGEKVFLECVQDMDHENMFWYRQDPGLGLRLIYFSYDVKMKEKGDIPEGYSVSREKKERFSLILESASTNQTSMYLCASSSGTNTQYFGPGTRLTVL.